This T cell receptor (beta chain) was recorded in a study of T cells after yellow fever vaccination. Study findings and constraints: Few clonotypes appeared in both CD4 and CD8 compartments.

By 5'RACE template switching, TCR cDNA was produced, with a universal primer site and UMIs added in the process. TCRdb re-derived calls from the 5' RACE reads in MiXCR, one entry per CDR3 protein. The profile shows more than 75,000 distinct CDR3 sequences, about 8.2% of them singletons. Germline-derived CDR1 and CDR2 are MGHRA and YSYEKL. CDR3 size: 15 residues. V lost 1 base, J lost 4 bases, and 13 bases lay in between. This clonotype was detected a few times. The J gene is TRBJ1-1, the V gene TRBV4-1, with D uncertain. Sequencing used CD8+ T cells not binding an NS4B(214-222) dextramer, sorted from PBMCs, obtained less than 18 days after the first yellow fever vaccination. The sequence came from a young man who received the YFV17D yellow fever vaccine. The CDR3 region is CASSQGPPGGTEAFF. CDR3 nucleotides: TGCGCCAGCAGCCAAGGACCACCAGGAGGCACTGAAGCTTTCTTT.